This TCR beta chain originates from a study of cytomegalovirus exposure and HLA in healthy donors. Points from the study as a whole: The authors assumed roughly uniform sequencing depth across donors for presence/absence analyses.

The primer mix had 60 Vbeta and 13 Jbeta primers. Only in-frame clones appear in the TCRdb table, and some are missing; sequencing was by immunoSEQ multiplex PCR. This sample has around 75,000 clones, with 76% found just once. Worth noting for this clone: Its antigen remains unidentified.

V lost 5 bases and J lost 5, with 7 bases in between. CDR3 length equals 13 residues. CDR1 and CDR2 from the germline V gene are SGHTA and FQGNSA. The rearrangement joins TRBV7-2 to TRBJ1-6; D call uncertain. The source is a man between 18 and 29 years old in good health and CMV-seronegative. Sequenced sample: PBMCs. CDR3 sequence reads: CASSLIDNSPLHF. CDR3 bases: TGTGCCAGCAGCCTGATAGATAATTCACCCCTCCACTTT. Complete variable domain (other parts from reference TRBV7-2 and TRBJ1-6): GAGVSQSPSNKVTEKGKDVELRCDPISGHTALYWYRQSLGQGLEFLIYFQGNSAPDKSGLPSDRFSAERTGGSVSTLTIQRTQQEDSAVYLCASSLIDNSPLHFGNGTRLTVT.